This T cell receptor (beta chain) was recorded in a study of cytomegalovirus exposure and HLA in healthy donors. General study points: What was likely a sequencing artifact was a cluster of highly shared sequence variants. In vitro checks showed that three CMV-associated chains really do target CMV antigens.

Note on this clone: Its specificity is not known.

The CDR3 extends over 14 amino acids. Germline V gene data show CDR1 as SGDLS and CDR2 as YYNGEE. V lost 4 bases, J lost 4 bases, and 6 bases stayed unmatched. Primers included in the PCR were 60 Vbeta and 13 Jbeta primers. Authors' methods: Some 11 million shared chains were among the approximately 76 million unique TCR beta chains that a later analysis counted. TCRdb's table, derived via immunoSEQ multiplex PCR, lists solely in-frame clones and lacks some. V, J and clone size derive from that table, while D and trimming were established from the DNA sequence. The sample yields about 160,000 clones, around 76% seen once.

The chain carries TRBV9 and TRBJ2-5, with TRBD2 identical over 8 bases. The origin of this receptor is a man aged 40-49 years in good health and CMV-seronegative. Sequencing was performed on PBMCs. The CDR3, as DNA: TGTGCCAGCAGCCCCTTAGGACTAGCAGAGACCCAGTACTTC. Translating it yields CASSPLGLAETQYF.